Following are 23 T cell receptor beta chains from one sample sequenced in a study of blood T cell repertoires in COVID-19 (dated by TCRdb to 2018 to 2020). Libraries were made using the immunoSEQ multiplex PCR assay. TCRdb provides this immuneACCESS table in a form limited to in-frame rearrangements. Some clones are lacking; in checked studies, under half of them reflect an unresolved V gene, and why the rest are absent is not known. This sample holds 260,000 or so clones; 82% were observed only once. Of the sample, over 3.5% falls within the top ten clones. Sequenced input: peripheral blood. The receptors originated from a woman between 70 and 85 years old with acute or convalescent COVID-19.

The chain carries TRBV14 and TRBJ2-3, with D perhaps TRBD2 (6 bases). In germline, CDR1 is SGHDN, CDR2 FVKESK. CDR3 length: 16 amino acids. Trimming took off 4 bases at V and 6 bases at J, with 20 bases between the two ends. The CDR3 sequence is CASSRLQLANLDTQYF. The CDR3 nucleotides are TGTGCCAGCAGCCGCCTTCAACTAGCCAACCTCGATACGCAGTATTTT.

The V call is TRBV7-2, the J call TRBJ2-3; D remains ambiguous. The germline gives CDR1 SGHTA, CDR2 FQGNSA. Trimming took 6 bases from V and 2 from J, leaving 9 bases between them. This CDR3 is built from 13 residues. For the CDR3, the DNA is TGTGCCAGCAGTCCCAGTCTCACAGATACGCAGTATTTT. Translation gives CASSPSLTDTQYF.

V usage is TRBV9 and J usage is TRBJ2-3, with 9 bases matching TRBD1. The junction had 8 bases not matched to a gene; V was cut back by 6 bases and J by 6 bases. Germline V gene sequence: CDR1 SGDLS, CDR2 YYNGEE. CDR3 length: 14 amino acids. DNA for the CDR3: TGTGCCAGCACAGAGACAGGGGGTCCCGATACGCAGTATTTT. Residues: CASTETGGPDTQYF.

The chain has TRBV5-1 and TRBJ2-3; 9 bases are a match to TRBD2. With V trimmed by 0 bases and J by 0 bases, 2 bases remained unmatched. CDR3 size: 16 residues. CDR1 and CDR2 from the germline V gene are SGHRS and YFSETQ. This CDR3 reads CASSLDLAGSTDTQYF. Written as DNA, the CDR3 is TGCGCCAGCAGCTTGGACCTAGCGGGAAGCACAGATACGCAGTATTTT.

At least ten counts were recorded for this clone. This CDR3 is also generated by other DNA sequences in the sample. J is TRBJ1-2 and V is TRBV4-1; 7 positions match TRBD1. The germline gives CDR1 MGHRA, CDR2 YSYEKL. The J segment lost 2 bases and the V segment lost 0 bases, leaving 3 bases of the junction unmatched. The CDR3 is 15 amino acids. The CDR3 loop reads CASSQETGINYGYTF. The DNA of the CDR3 is TGCGCCAGCAGCCAAGAGACAGGGATCAACTATGGCTACACCTTC.

The chain has TRBV3-1 (or the pseudogene TRBV3-2) and TRBJ2-5; no reliable D call. The germline gives CDR1 LGHDT, CDR2 YNNKEL (reference sequence). This CDR3 is 17 amino acids long. V lost 2 bases and J lost 2, with 18 bases in between. Here the CDR3 DNA reads TGTGCCAGCAGCCAACGCTCGGCAGGCAGTCAACAAGAGACCCAGTACTTC. Translating it yields CASSQRSAGSQQETQYF.

The chain employs TRBV30 and TRBJ1-2; 7 nucleotides agree with TRBD1. The V and J ends lost 1 base and 1 base, in that order; junction bases with no gene match: 6. Per germline, CDR1 GTSNPN and CDR2 SVGIG (reference sequence). CDR3 size: 15 residues. The CDR3 region has the DNA TGTGCCTGGAGTGGGGACAGTGCATTTAACTATGGCTACACCTTC. It yields the protein CAWSGDSAFNYGYTF.

Concerning this clone: The sample has other DNA sequences that encode this CDR3 too. The chain carries TRBV6-5 and TRBJ1-2, with D possibly TRBD1 on 5 matching bases. CDR3 length equals 12 residues. The ends were cut back, 6 bases at V and 1 base at J, with 6 bases in the middle. Germline loops: CDR1 MNHEY, CDR2 SVGAGI. CDR3 DNA: TGTGCCAGCAGCCAGGGTAACTATGGCTACACCTTC. Translation gives CASSQGNYGYTF.

This clone was seen just once. This sequence joins TRBV7-2 and TRBJ1-2; D perhaps matches TRBD1 (6 bases). Germline loops: CDR1 SGHTA, CDR2 FQGNSA. V was pared by 1 base and J by 8 bases, with 11 bases between. The CDR3 contains 13 residues. The CDR3 loop is CASSLVQGRGYTF. CDR3 bases: TGTGCCAGCAGCTTAGTACAGGGAAGGGGCTACACCTTC. The entire variable domain, with the rest obtained from reference TRBV7-2 and TRBJ1-2, is as follows: GAGVSQSPSNKVTEKGKDVELRCDPISGHTALYWYRQSLGQGLEFLIYFQGNSAPDKSGLPSDRFSAERTGGSVSTLTIQRTQQEDSAVYLCASSLVQGRGYTFGSGTRLTVV.

V usage is TRBV28 and J usage is TRBJ1-3; tentatively, D is TRBD1 (5 bases). The CDR3 covers 15 residues. In germline, CDR1 is MDHEN, CDR2 SYDVKM. V gave up 3 bases and J gave up 0 bases, with 9 bases separating them. The CDR3 sequence is CASSFRGGSGNTIYF. Written as DNA, the CDR3 is TGTGCCAGCAGTTTTAGGGGAGGCTCTGGAAACACCATATATTTT.

This clone has more than one count but fewer than ten. This chain joins TRBV12-3 or TRBV12-4 and TRBJ1-1, with a possible D match to TRBD1 (5 bases). V was trimmed by 7 bases and J by 7 bases, leaving 13 bases between them. The CDR3 loop spans 12 amino acids. The CDR3 spells CASTQGSGEAFF. The DNA of the CDR3 is TGTGCCAGCACCCAGGGATCCGGTGAAGCTTTCTTT.

The genes are TRBV27 and TRBJ2-7, with TRBD2 identical over 9 bases. After removal of 6 bases from V and 1 base from J, the junction contained 7 bases not matched to a gene. This CDR3 contains 15 residues. Germline loops: CDR1 MNHEY, CDR2 SMNVEV (reference sequence). CDR3 loop: CASSPRTSASYEQYF. CDR3 sequence (DNA): TGTGCCAGCAGCCCTCGGACTAGCGCTTCCTACGAGCAGTACTTC.

V gene TRBV6-5 combines with J gene TRBJ1-1; D gene ambiguous. The length of the CDR3 is 14 residues. V lost 0 bases, J lost 1 base, and 6 bases lay in between. Germline CDR1 MNHEY, CDR2 SVGAGI. The CDR3 here is CASSYSTANTEAFF. Here the CDR3 DNA reads TGTGCCAGCAGTTACTCAACAGCGAACACTGAAGCTTTCTTT.

V usage is TRBV7-9 and J usage is TRBJ2-1, with D unresolved. The CDR3 consists of 14 residues. Germline values: CDR1 SEHNR, CDR2 FQNEAQ (reference sequence). V was cut by 1 base and J by 6 bases, with 10 bases left in between. The CDR3 is CASSLGGWSNEQFF. The CDR3 nucleotides are TGTGCCAGCAGCTTAGGAGGATGGAGCAATGAGCAGTTCTTC.

The table lists this clone with many counts. This chain connects TRBV5-5 to TRBJ2-7, with TRBD1 identical over 8 bases. V shed 4 bases, J shed 1 base, and the junction held 10 bases outside the gene matches. CDR1 is SGHKS, CDR2 YYEKEE, per germline (reference sequence). The CDR3 contains 16 residues. The CDR3 DNA follows: TGTGCCAGCAGCGTACGGACAGGGCCCCTATCCTACGAGCAGTACTTC. Translation gives CASSVRTGPLSYEQYF.

V gene TRBV7-9 combines with J gene TRBJ1-2; TRBD1 matches 9 bases. CDR3 length: 15 residues. Germline V gives CDR1 SEHNR, CDR2 FQNEAQ (reference sequence). V gave up 5 bases and J gave up 2 bases; unmatched junction bases: 6. As DNA, the CDR3 is TGTGCCAGCAGCCTTACAGGGGGCGCGAACTATGGCTACACCTTC. It yields the protein CASSLTGGANYGYTF.

The sample holds a few counts of this clone. The J gene is TRBJ1-4, the V gene TRBV6-1; D might be TRBD1 (5 bases). This CDR3 has 17 amino acids. CDR1 and CDR2 (germline): MNHNS, SASEGT. Trimming removed 3 bases at V and 0 bases at J, with 14 bases between. The CDR3 DNA follows: TGTGCCAGCAGTGACAGGGATTACACCGCAACTAATGAAAAACTGTTTTTT. Its translation: CASSDRDYTATNEKLFF.

J is TRBJ1-2 and V is TRBV6-2 or TRBV6-3; tentative D call: TRBD1 (6 bases). Germline values: CDR1 MNHEY, CDR2 SVGEGT. Trimming stripped 5 bases from V and 3 bases from J, with 22 bases between. CDR3 length equals 17 residues. The CDR3 protein is CASSPIRGSSSYYGYTF. The DNA of the CDR3 is TGTGCCAGCAGTCCAATCAGGGGATCTTCGTCATACTATGGCTACACCTTC.

The CDR3 sequence: CASSKARSSVEAFF. The DNA for the CDR3 is TGTGCCAGCAGTAAAGCACGGAGCAGCGTCGAAGCTTTCTTT. This sequence joins TRBV28 and TRBJ1-1; no clear D. Trimming pared 5 bases from V and 8 bases from J, leaving 18 bases between. This CDR3 contains 14 residues. The V gene's germline CDR1 is MDHEN and CDR2 SYDVKM.

The V call is TRBV28, the J call TRBJ1-1; 7 bases agree with TRBD1. The V and J ends lost 5 bases and 0 bases, in that order; junction bases with no gene match: 6. This CDR3 has 15 amino acids. Germline values: CDR1 MDHEN, CDR2 SYDVKM. The CDR3 region has the DNA TGTGCCAGCAGTCTCCGACAGGGACTGAACACTGAAGCTTTCTTT. Protein: CASSLRQGLNTEAFF.

The V gene is TRBV4-2, the J gene TRBJ1-2; the D is unclear. The CDR3 totals 15 residues. Germline CDR1 and CDR2: LGHNA and YNFKEQ. V was trimmed by 4 bases and J by 6 bases, leaving 18 bases between them. CDR3 loop: CASSPRATFSDGYTF. The DNA for the CDR3 is TGTGCCAGCAGCCCCCGAGCGACCTTTAGCGATGGCTACACCTTC.

J is TRBJ1-3 and V is TRBV19; D ambiguous. The CDR3 is 14 amino acids. Per germline, CDR1 LNHDA and CDR2 SQIVND (reference sequence). Between the trimmed V and J ends, which lost 5 bases and 1 base, there was a span of 9 bases. As DNA, the CDR3 is TGTGCCAGTAGTCGGTGGGAGTCTGGAAACACCATATATTTT. Translating gives CASSRWESGNTIYF.

The genes are TRBV6-5 and TRBJ1-2; the D gene is possibly TRBD1 (5 bases). Germline V lookup: CDR1 MNHEY, CDR2 SVGAGI. The germline V and J ends were trimmed by 10 bases and 2 bases, with 14 bases remaining between them. There are 13 residues in the CDR3. This CDR3 reads CATSDRPNYGYTF. In DNA, the CDR3 is TGTGCCACCTCCGACAGACCAAACTATGGCTACACCTTC.